The 9 T cell receptor beta chains presented below share a single source sample, sequenced in a study of shared clonotypes between healthy human individuals (dated by TCRdb to 2020 to 2021). The library came from the immunoSEQ multiplex PCR assay. Not all clones reach the TCRdb copy of this immuneACCESS table, which keeps in-frame sequences only. Checked studies attribute under half of the gap to unresolved V genes and leave the rest unexplained. The sample yields 950,000 to 1,100,000 clones; about 75% were counted once. Of the sample, over 1.3% is held by the ten largest clones. Sequenced material: memory CD4+ T cells sorted from blood. The cell subset or site label corresponds to: CD45RA-negative fraction. All receptors derive from a man younger than 35 in good health.

The V gene is TRBV6-5, the J gene TRBJ1-2; D uncertain. V was clipped by 7 bases and J by 1 base, with 10 bases between them. The CDR3 length is 13 residues. The V gene's germline CDR1 is MNHEY and CDR2 SVGAGI. Written as DNA, the CDR3 is TGTGCCAGCACAGGAAGGGATAACTATGGCTACACCTTC. As protein: CASTGRDNYGYTF.

This clone came up a few times. The chain employs TRBV6-1 and TRBJ1-6; no clear D gene. Germline-derived CDR1 and CDR2 are MNHNS and SASEGT. This CDR3 is built from 13 residues. The germline V and J ends were trimmed by 11 bases and 9 bases, with 17 bases remaining between them. The CDR3 coding sequence is TGTGCCGGCGCGGTTGAGGGTGGTTCACCCCTCCACTTT. Residues: CAGAVEGGSPLHF.

This clone is a singleton in its sample. This rearrangement joins TRBV5-1 to TRBJ2-5; unclear D gene. Germline V gene sequence: CDR1 SGHRS, CDR2 YFSETQ. This CDR3 has 14 amino acids. The germline V and J ends were trimmed by 0 bases and 4 bases, with 10 bases remaining between them. In nucleotides, the CDR3 is TGCGCCAGCAGCTTGGGAGTTGTGGGAGAGACCCAGTACTTC. It encodes CASSLGVVGETQYF.

The chain links TRBV11-1 to TRBJ2-1; 16 bases align to TRBD2. The CDR3 contains 19 residues. The germline gives CDR1 SGHAT, CDR2 FQDESV (reference sequence). Trimming cost V 5 bases and J 0 bases; bases outside gene matches: 7. CDR3 nucleotide sequence: TGTGCCAGCAGCCCCCGGGGACTAGCGGGAGGGAGCTCCTACAATGAGCAGTTCTTC. Protein product: CASSPRGLAGGSSYNEQFF.

This clone was counted once. This rearrangement joins TRBV7-2 to TRBJ2-5; TRBD2 matches at 8 bases. Germline V lookup: CDR1 SGHTA, CDR2 FQGNSA. This CDR3 has 15 residues. J was trimmed by 3 bases and V by 8 bases; bases with no gene match: 11. The CDR3 sequence is CASSGGGGLKETQYF. DNA of the CDR3: TGTGCCAGCTCGGGAGGGGGAGGGCTCAAAGAGACCCAGTACTTC.

The chain is built from TRBV28 and TRBJ2-3; D could derive from TRBD1 or TRBD2 (6 bases each). The V gene's germline CDR1 is MDHEN and CDR2 SYDVKM. This CDR3 has 19 amino acids. V dropped 7 bases and J dropped 3 bases, with 29 bases sitting between them. CDR3 amino acids: CASTPSRGREGVRTDTQYF. The CDR3 DNA follows: TGTGCCAGCACCCCCAGTCGGGGGCGAGAGGGGGTCCGGACAGATACGCAGTATTTT. The variable domain in full, with the rest retrieved from reference TRBV28 and TRBJ2-3, is DVKVTQSSRYLVKRTGEKVFLECVQDMDHENMFWYRQDPGLGLRLIYFSYDVKMKEKGDIPEGYSVSREKKERFSLILESASTNQTSMYLCASTPSRGREGVRTDTQYFGPGTRLTVL.

The chain carries TRBV2 and TRBJ1-4; D is undetermined. The CDR3 consists of 18 residues. Deletions cut 4 bases from V and 8 bases from J, with 26 bases between. Germline V lookup: CDR1 SNHLY, CDR2 FYNNEI. Written as DNA, the CDR3 is TGTGCCAGCAGTGCTGGCTTCGGAGGGATCGCGGTAGGGGAAAAACTGTTTTTT. This gives the protein CASSAGFGGIAVGEKLFF.

The V and J genes are TRBV2 and TRBJ2-1, with 7 bases that match TRBD2. Losses at the gene ends were 10 bases for V and 5 bases for J; bases not matched to a gene: 8. Germline-derived CDR1 and CDR2 are SNHLY and FYNNEI. This CDR3 contains 13 residues. The chain's CDR3 is CATLRDYNNEQFF. The CDR3 DNA reads TGTGCCACCCTCAGGGACTACAACAATGAGCAGTTCTTC.

The V call is TRBV2, the J call TRBJ1-5; D is unresolved. The germline V gene encodes CDR1 SNHLY and CDR2 FYNNEI. This CDR3 is built from 14 residues. V was cut by 3 bases and J by 0 bases, with 6 bases left in between. CDR3 amino acids: CASSDAYSNQPQHF. CDR3 DNA sequence: TGTGCCAGCAGTGACGCATATAGCAATCAGCCCCAGCATTTT.